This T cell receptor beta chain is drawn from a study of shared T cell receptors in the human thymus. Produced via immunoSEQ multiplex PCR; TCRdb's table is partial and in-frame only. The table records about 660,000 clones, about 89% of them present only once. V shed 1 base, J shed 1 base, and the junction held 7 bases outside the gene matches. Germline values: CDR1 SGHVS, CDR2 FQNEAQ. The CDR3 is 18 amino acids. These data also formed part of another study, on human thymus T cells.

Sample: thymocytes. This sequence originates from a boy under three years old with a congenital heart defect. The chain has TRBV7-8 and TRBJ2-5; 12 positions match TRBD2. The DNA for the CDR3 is TGTGCCAGCAGCTTAGGGGCTAGCGGGGGGGTCCCCCAAGAGACCCAGTACTTC. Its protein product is CASSLGASGGVPQETQYF.